Each of the 13 T cell receptor beta chains below was sequenced from the same sample in a study of T cells in Graves' hyperthyroidism and ophthalmopathy. Amplified regions were TCR beta CDR3 sequences from RNA transcripts. During a first-round RT-PCR of the TCR CDR3, the HTBI primer set was used. TCRdb passed the multiplex PCR reads through MiXCR, listing each CDR3 protein once. This table has just under 750,000 distinct CDR3 sequences, 35% appearing once. The sequencing input was blood. These receptors originate from a woman aged 40 to 55 with Graves' hyperthyroidism.

This clonotype was observed a handful of times. The genes are TRBV4-2 and TRBJ2-2; D is uncertain. V lost 4 bases and J 8 bases, leaving 8 bases between the germline ends. The CDR3 loop spans 12 amino acids. Germline assignment: CDR1 LGHNA and CDR2 YNFKEQ. As DNA, the CDR3 is TGTGCCAGCAGCCCTCCGAATGGGGAGCTGTTTTTT. Translating it yields CASSPPNGELFF.

This clonotype was detected many times. As DNA, the CDR3 is TGTGCCAGCGGGACCCGCGCGTCTTATGAACTGTTTTTT. This sequence encodes CASGTRASYELFF. The chain carries TRBV7-8 and TRBJ1-4; D is perhaps TRBD1 (5 bases). Germline V lookup: CDR1 SGHVS, CDR2 FQNEAQ. Trimming stripped 8 bases from V and 12 bases from J, with 19 bases between. The CDR3 spans 13 residues.

This clonotype appeared many times. This rearrangement joins TRBV6-5 to TRBJ2-5; D is unclear. CDR3 length: 13 residues. V was shortened by 10 bases and J by 5 bases, with 17 bases between the two germline ends. Germline V gene data show CDR1 as MNHEY and CDR2 as SVGAGI. The CDR3, as DNA: TGTGCCACCCTGAGGAGTGACGGGGAGACCCAGTACTTC. It encodes CATLRSDGETQYF.

This clonotype was seen more than once but under ten times. The chain recombines TRBV7-9 with TRBJ2-2, with 8 bases fitting TRBD2. This CDR3 contains 16 residues. The J segment lost 6 bases and the V segment lost 9 bases, leaving 15 bases of the junction unmatched. CDR1 and CDR2 from the germline V gene are SEHNR and FQNEAQ (reference sequence). The CDR3 coding sequence is TGTGCCAGTAGTCCCTCGCGGGGGGCGCGGCCCGGGGAGCTGTTTTTT. It yields the protein CASSPSRGARPGELFF.

To note about this clonotype: The junction shows a germline mismatch at one end, possibly a read error. The J gene is TRBJ2-2, the V gene TRBV7-9, with 9 nucleotides matching TRBD2. CDR3 length: 14 amino acids. The germline gives CDR1 SEHNR, CDR2 FQNEAQ (reference sequence). The DNA for the CDR3 is TGTCCCAGCAGTTCCTTAGCGGGGGCCGGGGAGCTGTTTTTT. Its protein product is CPSSSLAGAGELFF.

Many counts were recorded for this clonotype. This sequence joins TRBV24-1 and TRBJ1-2; unclear D gene. Germline V gene sequence: CDR1 KGHDR, CDR2 SFDVKD. The CDR3 runs 13 residues. The V gene lost 2 bases and the J gene lost 3 bases, with 6 bases spanning the gap. The CDR3 here is CATSDYQDYGYTF. As DNA, the CDR3 is TGTGCCACCAGTGATTATCAGGACTATGGCTACACCTTC.

There are a few counts of this clonotype. DNA of the CDR3: TGTGCCAGCAGTGCCCGAAGGGACGTCCGAGGCGGCTACACCTTC. Its translation: CASSARRDVRGGYTF. The chain recombines TRBV12-3 or TRBV12-4 with TRBJ1-2, with a weak D call TRBD1 (5 bases). The CDR3 spans 15 residues. V was clipped by 5 bases and J by 8 bases, with 21 bases between them.

The chain employs TRBV28 and TRBJ1-2; tentatively, D is TRBD1 (6 bases). The CDR3 is 12 amino acids. Germline CDR1 and CDR2: MDHEN and SYDVKM. V lost 5 bases and J lost 14, with 18 bases in between. The CDR3 coding sequence is TGTGCCAGCAGTCTGCTGGACAGTTCGGGGACCTTC. This sequence encodes CASSLLDSSGTF.

In its sample, this clonotype was seen many times. This chain joins TRBV12-3 or TRBV12-4 and TRBJ1-6, with a possible D match to TRBD1 (5 bases). Trimming cost V 6 bases and J 9 bases, with 18 bases left between them. The length of the CDR3 is 15 residues. The CDR3 DNA follows: TGTGCCAGCAGCTCGGGGCTTACGTGGGGTTCACCCCTCCACTTT. Protein: CASSSGLTWGSPLHF.

To note about this clonotype: A much more abundant neighbour one base away suggests this may be a read error. J is TRBJ1-2 and V is TRBV20-1; TRBD1 aligns across 8 bases. This CDR3 contains 13 residues. Per the germline V gene, CDR1 is DFQATT and CDR2 is SNEGSKA (reference sequence). CDR3 loop: CSARAGGGYGHTF. The DNA of the CDR3 is TGCAGTGCTAGAGCAGGGGGCGGCTATGGCCACACCTTC.

This clonotype was counted between two and nine times. This chain joins TRBV5-1 and TRBJ2-7; weak D call: TRBD1 (6 bases). Germline V gene data show CDR1 as SGHRS and CDR2 as YFSETQ. V lost 0 bases and J 4 bases, leaving 11 bases between the germline ends. The CDR3 has 14 residues. CDR3 loop: CASSLEGEGYEQYF. DNA of the CDR3: TGCGCCAGCAGCTTGGAGGGGGAAGGGTACGAGCAGTACTTC.

The chain joins TRBV19 to TRBJ1-5; TRBD1 is a possible D gene (5 bases). Germline CDR1 LNHDA, CDR2 SQIVND (reference sequence). The CDR3 runs 15 residues. With 3 bases removed from V and 11 bases from J, the gap between germline ends came to 20 bases. CDR3 DNA sequence: TGTGCCAGTAGTATTTATCTTTCCGGAGGGGTGGCCCAGCATTTT. It codes for CASSIYLSGGVAQHF.

This clonotype was found many times. J is TRBJ2-5 and V is TRBV10-3; D may match TRBD1 or TRBD2 (5 bases each). Per the germline V gene, CDR1 is ENHRY and CDR2 is SYGVKD. This CDR3 comprises 13 residues. Trimming pared 10 bases from V and 1 base from J, leaving 13 bases between. DNA for the CDR3: TGTGCCACCTCTGGGACCTCCCAAGAGACCCAGTACTTC. Its translation is CATSGTSQETQYF.